This T cell receptor beta chain was found in a study of cytomegalovirus exposure and HLA in healthy donors. On this clone: Its antigen is currently unknown.

Germline CDR1 SEHNR, CDR2 FQNEAQ (reference sequence). The V gene lost 0 bases and the J gene lost 8 bases, with 11 bases spanning the gap. This CDR3 is built from 14 residues. Method: immunoSEQ multiplex PCR; TCRdb's copy keeps in-frame clones and lacks some. Of 100,000 to 150,000 clones listed, about 88% are singletons. Regarding the study as a whole: Researchers counted roughly 160 TCR beta chains as cytomegalovirus-associated.

This TCR came from a young woman in good health and CMV-seronegative. The gene calls are TRBV7-9 and TRBJ2-1, with unresolved D. Material: PBMCs. The CDR3 sequence is CASSLARRIDEQFF. The DNA of the CDR3 is TGTGCCAGCAGCTTAGCAAGGAGAATCGATGAGCAGTTCTTC.